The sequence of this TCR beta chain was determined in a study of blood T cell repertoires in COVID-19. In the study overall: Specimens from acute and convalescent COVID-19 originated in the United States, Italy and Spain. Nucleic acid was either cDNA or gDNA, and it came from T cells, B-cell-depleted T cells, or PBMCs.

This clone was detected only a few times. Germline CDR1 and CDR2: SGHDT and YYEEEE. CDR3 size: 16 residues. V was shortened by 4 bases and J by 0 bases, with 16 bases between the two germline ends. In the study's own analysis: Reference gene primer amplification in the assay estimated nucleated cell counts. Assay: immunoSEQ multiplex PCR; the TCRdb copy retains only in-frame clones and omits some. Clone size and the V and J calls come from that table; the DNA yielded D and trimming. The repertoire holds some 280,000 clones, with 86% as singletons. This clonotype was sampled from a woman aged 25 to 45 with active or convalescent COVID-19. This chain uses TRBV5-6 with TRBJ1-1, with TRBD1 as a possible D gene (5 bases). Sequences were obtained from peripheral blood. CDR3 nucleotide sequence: TGTGCCAGCAGCCGCGGGGGTGGACGGGTGAACACTGAAGCTTTCTTT. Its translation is CASSRGGGRVNTEAFF.